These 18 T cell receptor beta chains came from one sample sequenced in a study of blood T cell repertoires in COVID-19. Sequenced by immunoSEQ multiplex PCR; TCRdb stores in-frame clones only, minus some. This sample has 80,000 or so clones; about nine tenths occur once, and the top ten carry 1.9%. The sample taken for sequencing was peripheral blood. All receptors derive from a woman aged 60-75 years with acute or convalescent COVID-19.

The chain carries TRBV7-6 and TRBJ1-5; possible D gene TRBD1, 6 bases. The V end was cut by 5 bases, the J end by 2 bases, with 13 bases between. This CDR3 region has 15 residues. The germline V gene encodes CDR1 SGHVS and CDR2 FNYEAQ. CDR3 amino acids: CASSQTGFGNQPQHF. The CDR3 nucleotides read TGTGCCAGCAGCCAAACAGGGTTTGGCAATCAGCCCCAGCATTTT. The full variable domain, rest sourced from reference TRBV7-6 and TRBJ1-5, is GAGVSQSPRYKVTKRGQDVALRCDPISGHVSLYWYRQALGQGPEFLTYFNYEAQQDKSGLPNDRFSAERPEGSISTLTIQRTEQRDSAMYRCASSQTGFGNQPQHFGDGTRLSIL.

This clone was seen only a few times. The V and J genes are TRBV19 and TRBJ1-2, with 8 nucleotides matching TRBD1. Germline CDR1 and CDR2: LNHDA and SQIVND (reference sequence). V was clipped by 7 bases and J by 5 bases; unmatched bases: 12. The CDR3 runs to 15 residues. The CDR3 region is CASTPTGGGLYGYTF. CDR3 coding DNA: TGTGCCAGTACCCCAACAGGGGGAGGGCTATATGGCTACACCTTC. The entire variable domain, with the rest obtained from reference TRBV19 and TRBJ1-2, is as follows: DGGITQSPKYLFRKEGQNVTLSCEQNLNHDAMYWYRQDPGQGLRLIYYSQIVNDFQKGDIAEGYSVSREKKESFPLTVTSAQKNPTAFYLCASTPTGGGLYGYTFGSGTRLTVV.

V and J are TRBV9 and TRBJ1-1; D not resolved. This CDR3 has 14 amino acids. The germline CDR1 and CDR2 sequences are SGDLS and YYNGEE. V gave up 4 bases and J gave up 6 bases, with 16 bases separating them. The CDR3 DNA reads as TGTGCCAGCAGCCCCTCTGGTTCGGTGTCTGAAGCTTTCTTT. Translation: CASSPSGSVSEAFF.

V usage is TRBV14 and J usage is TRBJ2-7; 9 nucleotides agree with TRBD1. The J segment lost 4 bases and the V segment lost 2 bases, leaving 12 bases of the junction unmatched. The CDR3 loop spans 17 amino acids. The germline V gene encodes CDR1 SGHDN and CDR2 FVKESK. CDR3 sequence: CASSQYRSGQGMYEQYF. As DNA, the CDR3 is TGTGCCAGCAGCCAATACCGATCCGGACAGGGGATGTACGAGCAGTACTTC.

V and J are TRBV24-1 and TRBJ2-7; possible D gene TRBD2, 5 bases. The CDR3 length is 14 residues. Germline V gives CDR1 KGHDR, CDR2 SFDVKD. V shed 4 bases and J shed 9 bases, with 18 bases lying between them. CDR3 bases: TGTGCCACCAGTGACCCTCCAAGGGAGAATGGGCAGTACTTC. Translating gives CATSDPPRENGQYF.

CDR3 residues: CSVGNLGLYNEQFF. The CDR3 DNA reads TGCAGCGTTGGGAACCTGGGGCTTTACAATGAGCAGTTCTTC. This chain joins TRBV29-1 and TRBJ2-1; D possibly corresponds to TRBD1 (5 bases). The germline CDR1 and CDR2 sequences are SQVTM and ANQGSEA. The CDR3 spans 14 residues. V shed 4 bases and J shed 4 bases, with 14 bases lying between them.

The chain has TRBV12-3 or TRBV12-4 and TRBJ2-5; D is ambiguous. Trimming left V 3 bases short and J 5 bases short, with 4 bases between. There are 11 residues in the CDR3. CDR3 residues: CASSFRETQYF. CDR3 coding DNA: TGTGCCAGCAGTTTCCGGGAGACCCAGTACTTC.

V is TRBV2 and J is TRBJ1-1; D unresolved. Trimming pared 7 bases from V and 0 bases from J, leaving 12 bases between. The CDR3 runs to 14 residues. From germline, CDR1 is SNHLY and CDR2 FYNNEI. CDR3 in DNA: TGTGCCAGCAAATTTCGGTTCATGAACACTGAAGCTTTCTTT. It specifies CASKFRFMNTEAFF.

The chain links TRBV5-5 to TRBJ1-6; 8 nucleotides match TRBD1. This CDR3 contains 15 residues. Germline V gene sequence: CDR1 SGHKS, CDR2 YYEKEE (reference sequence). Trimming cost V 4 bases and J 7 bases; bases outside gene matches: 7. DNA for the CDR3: TGTGCCAGCAGCGCTCGGACAGGGATCAATTCACCCCTCCACTTT. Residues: CASSARTGINSPLHF.

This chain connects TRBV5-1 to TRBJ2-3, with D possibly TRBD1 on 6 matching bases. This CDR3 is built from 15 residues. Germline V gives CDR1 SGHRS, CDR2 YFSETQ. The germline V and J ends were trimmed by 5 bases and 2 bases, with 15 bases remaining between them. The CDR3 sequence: CASRPGTILTDTQYF. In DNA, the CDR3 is TGCGCCAGCAGGCCCGGGACAATACTCACAGATACGCAGTATTTT.

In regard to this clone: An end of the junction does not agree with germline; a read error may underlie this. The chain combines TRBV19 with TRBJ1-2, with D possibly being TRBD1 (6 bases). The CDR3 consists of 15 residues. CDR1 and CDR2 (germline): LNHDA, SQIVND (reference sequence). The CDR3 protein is CASSIGSRGGSGYTF. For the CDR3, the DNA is TGTGCCAGTAGCATAGGGAGCAGGGGTGGTTCGGGCTACACCTTC.

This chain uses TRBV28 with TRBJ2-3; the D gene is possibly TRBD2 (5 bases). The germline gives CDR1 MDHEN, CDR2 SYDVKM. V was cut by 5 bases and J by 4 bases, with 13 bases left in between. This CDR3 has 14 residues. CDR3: CASSVTSPPDTQYF. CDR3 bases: TGTGCCAGCAGTGTTACTAGTCCACCAGATACGCAGTATTTT. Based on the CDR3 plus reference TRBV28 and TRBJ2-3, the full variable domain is DVKVTQSSRYLVKRTGEKVFLECVQDMDHENMFWYRQDPGLGLRLIYFSYDVKMKEKGDIPEGYSVSREKKERFSLILESASTNQTSMYLCASSVTSPPDTQYFGPGTRLTVL.

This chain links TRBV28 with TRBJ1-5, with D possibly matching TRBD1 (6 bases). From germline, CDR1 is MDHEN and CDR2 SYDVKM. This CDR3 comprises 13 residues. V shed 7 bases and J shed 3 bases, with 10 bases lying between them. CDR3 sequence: CASKTGTNQPQHF. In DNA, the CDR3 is TGTGCCAGCAAAACAGGGACCAATCAGCCCCAGCATTTT.

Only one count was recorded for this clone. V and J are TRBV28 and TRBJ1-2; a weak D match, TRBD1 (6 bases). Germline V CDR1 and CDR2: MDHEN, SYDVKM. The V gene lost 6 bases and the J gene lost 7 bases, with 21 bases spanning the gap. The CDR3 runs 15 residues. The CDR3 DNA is TGTGCCAGCAGGACTCCTACCGGGACAACGGCTGGCTACACCTTC. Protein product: CASRTPTGTTAGYTF.

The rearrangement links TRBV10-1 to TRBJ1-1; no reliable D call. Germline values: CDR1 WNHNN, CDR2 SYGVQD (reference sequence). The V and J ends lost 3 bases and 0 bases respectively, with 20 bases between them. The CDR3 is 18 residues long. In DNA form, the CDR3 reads TGCGCCAGCAGTGAACCGACTCCTCCCGGAGGGTTGAACACTGAAGCTTTCTTT. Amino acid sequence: CASSEPTPPGGLNTEAFF.

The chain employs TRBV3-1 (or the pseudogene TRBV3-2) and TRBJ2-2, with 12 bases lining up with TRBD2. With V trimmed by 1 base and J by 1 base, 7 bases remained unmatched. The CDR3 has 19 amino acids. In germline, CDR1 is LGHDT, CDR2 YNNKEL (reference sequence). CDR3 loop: CASSQGVPGLAGNTGELFF. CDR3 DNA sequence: TGTGCCAGCAGCCAAGGTGTACCGGGACTAGCGGGGAACACCGGGGAGCTGTTTTTT.

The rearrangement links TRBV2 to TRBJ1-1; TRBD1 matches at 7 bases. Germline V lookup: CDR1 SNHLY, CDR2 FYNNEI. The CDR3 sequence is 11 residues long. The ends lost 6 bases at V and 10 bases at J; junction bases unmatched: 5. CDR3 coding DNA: TGTGCCAGCAGGATAAACAGGGGAGCTTTCTTT. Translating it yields CASRINRGAFF.

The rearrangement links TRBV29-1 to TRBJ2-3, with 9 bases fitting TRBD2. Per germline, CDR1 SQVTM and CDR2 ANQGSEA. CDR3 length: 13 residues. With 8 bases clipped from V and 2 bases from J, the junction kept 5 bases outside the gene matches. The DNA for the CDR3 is TGCAGCTCACGCGGGGGGGCCACAGATACGCAGTATTTT. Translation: CSSRGGATDTQYF.